This T cell receptor (beta chain) was documented in a study of control samples from healthy donors and cancer patients. The CDR3 is 15 amino acids. The V gene end was trimmed by 6 bases and the J gene end by 9 bases; junction bases not matched to a gene: 11. Germline V gives CDR1 SQVTM, CDR2 ANQGSEA. Libraries were prepared by immunoSEQ multiplex PCR; TCRdb keeps only in-frame clonotypes and omits some of them. The table records roughly 59,000 clones, more than 85% of them present only once. The TCR sequence derives from a man aged 35 to 55 with colorectal cancer. This chain joins TRBV29-1 and TRBJ2-1, with 13 bases fitting TRBD2. Sequenced material: PBMCs. CDR3 region: CSVPTSGGGYGEQFF. CDR3 sequence (DNA): TGCAGCGTCCCTACTAGCGGGGGGGGTTACGGTGAGCAGTTCTTC.